This TCR beta chain was documented in a study of shared clonotypes between healthy human individuals. Germline CDR1 reads SGHRS; CDR2 reads YFSETQ. With V trimmed by 6 bases and J by 7 bases, 10 bases remained unmatched. This CDR3 is 13 amino acids long. Clones were read by immunoSEQ multiplex PCR, and TCRdb kept only the in-frame ones, dropping some. The table records 950,000 to 1,100,000 clones, around 76% of them present only once. The chain couples TRBV5-1 to TRBJ2-7; 7 bases map to TRBD2. This clonotype originated in a man between 18 and 29 years old in good health. Sequencing was carried out using memory CD4+ T cells sorted from blood. Subset described: CD45RA-negative fraction. The CDR3 DNA is TGCGCCAGCACCCCGAGGGAGGGTGGGGAGCAGTACTTC. Residues: CASTPREGGEQYF.